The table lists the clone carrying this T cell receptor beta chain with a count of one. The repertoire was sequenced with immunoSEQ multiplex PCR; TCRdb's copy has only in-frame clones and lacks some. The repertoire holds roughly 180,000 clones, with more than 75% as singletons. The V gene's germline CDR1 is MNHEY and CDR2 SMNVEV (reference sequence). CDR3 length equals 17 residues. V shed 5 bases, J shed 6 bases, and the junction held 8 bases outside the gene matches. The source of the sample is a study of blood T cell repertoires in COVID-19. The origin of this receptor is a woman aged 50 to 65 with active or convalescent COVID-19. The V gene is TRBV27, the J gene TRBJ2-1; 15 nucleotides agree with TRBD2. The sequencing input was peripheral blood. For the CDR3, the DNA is TGTGCCAGCAGTCCGTGGACTAGCGGGGGGGCCCGCAATGAGCAGTTCTTC. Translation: CASSPWTSGGARNEQFF.